This passage covers 16 T cell receptor beta chains from one sample sequenced in a study of blood T cell repertoires in COVID-19. Sequencing was performed with immunoSEQ multiplex PCR; in TCRdb, only in-frame clones are kept and a portion is missing. Of 310,000 or so clones in the sample, roughly 89% were seen once. The sample taken for sequencing was PBMCs or T cells enriched from blood (not recorded which). These receptor sequences come from a woman between 18 and 30 years old who had recovered from COVID-19.

This rearrangement joins TRBV2 to TRBJ1-1; TRBD1 aligns across 7 bases. CDR1 is SNHLY and CDR2 is FYNNEI in the germline V gene. This CDR3 is 15 amino acids long. V dropped 8 bases and J dropped 5; count of bases not matched to a gene: 14. The CDR3 region has the DNA TGTGCCAGCCGTTCGGAGACAGGGATTCTGACTGAAGCTTTCTTT. Its protein product is CASRSETGILTEAFF.

The J gene is TRBJ2-3, the V gene TRBV19; TRBD1 might be the D (6 bases). The CDR3 totals 14 residues. V was cut by 7 bases and J by 3 bases, with 14 bases left in between. Germline-derived CDR1 and CDR2 are LNHDA and SQIVND (reference sequence). The CDR3 loop is CASKSLGATDTQYF. The DNA of the CDR3 is TGTGCCAGTAAATCTCTGGGGGCAACAGATACGCAGTATTTT. Variable domain in full (rest from reference TRBV19 and TRBJ2-3): DGGITQSPKYLFRKEGQNVTLSCEQNLNHDAMYWYRQDPGQGLRLIYYSQIVNDFQKGDIAEGYSVSREKKESFPLTVTSAQKNPTAFYLCASKSLGATDTQYFGPGTRLTVL.

V gene TRBV27 combines with J gene TRBJ1-2; D possibly corresponds to TRBD1 (5 bases). Germline V gene sequence: CDR1 MNHEY, CDR2 SMNVEV (reference sequence). V was pared by 10 bases and J by 2 bases, with 14 bases between. The CDR3 covers 13 residues. CDR3 nucleotide sequence: TGTGCCACCGCATCCAGGGTCAACTATGGCTACACCTTC. Protein: CATASRVNYGYTF.

This clone has just a few counts. The same CDR3 can be traced to other DNA sequences in this sample. This chain joins TRBV9 and TRBJ2-7, with 9 bases identical to TRBD1. CDR1 is SGDLS and CDR2 is YYNGEE in the germline V gene. The CDR3 consists of 15 residues. V was pared by 4 bases and J by 0 bases, with 5 bases of the junction left unmatched. The CDR3 loop is CASSLGQGSSYEQYF. In DNA form, the CDR3 reads TGTGCCAGCAGCTTGGGACAGGGTAGCTCCTACGAGCAGTACTTC.

The rearrangement links TRBV5-6 to TRBJ2-2, with D possibly matching TRBD2 (6 bases). The CDR3 extends over 17 amino acids. Trimming pared 3 bases from V and 5 bases from J, leaving 20 bases between. Germline V CDR1 and CDR2: SGHDT, YYEEEE. The CDR3 nucleotides read TGTGCCAGCAGCTGGGCGGGGCAGGGATGGGGTACCGGGGAGCTGTTTTTT. Its translation: CASSWAGQGWGTGELFF.

The rearrangement joins TRBV5-4 to TRBJ2-5; weak D call: TRBD2 (6 bases). Trimming took 0 bases from V and 4 from J, leaving 7 bases between them. Germline loops: CDR1 SGHNT, CDR2 YYREEE (reference sequence). This CDR3 is 13 amino acids long. In DNA, the CDR3 is TGTGCCAGCAGCTTGGACGGGGGAGAGACCCAGTACTTC. Translated: CASSLDGGETQYF.

This sequence joins TRBV28 and TRBJ1-1; D unresolved. Trimming pared 4 bases from V and 0 bases from J, leaving 9 bases between. CDR3 size: 14 residues. CDR1 and CDR2 (germline): MDHEN, SYDVKM. Written as DNA, the CDR3 is TGTGCCAGCAGTTCATTCGCTATGAACACTGAAGCTTTCTTT. Translating gives CASSSFAMNTEAFF.

The chain's CDR3 is CASSHPERENEQFF. CDR3 sequence (DNA): TGTGCCAGCAGCCACCCGGAGCGGGAGAATGAGCAGTTCTTC. This rearrangement joins TRBV4-2 to TRBJ2-1; 8 nucleotides agree with TRBD2. Looked up from germline, CDR1 is LGHNA and CDR2 is YNFKEQ. V dropped 3 bases and J dropped 7; count of bases not matched to a gene: 5. This CDR3 has 14 residues.

The V gene is TRBV7-9, the J gene TRBJ2-3; 8 bases map to TRBD1. The junction had 4 bases not matched to a gene; V was cut back by 5 bases and J by 3 bases. The CDR3 is made up of 14 amino acids. Germline CDR1 reads SEHNR; CDR2 reads FQNEAQ (reference sequence). The CDR3 DNA follows: TGTGCCAGCAGCCCGGACAGGGAAACAGATACGCAGTATTTT. Amino acid sequence: CASSPDRETDTQYF.

The genes are TRBV19 and TRBJ2-7; 7 nucleotides agree with TRBD2. Germline lookup yields CDR1 LNHDA and CDR2 SQIVND (reference sequence). The CDR3 has 14 residues. Trimming cost V 5 bases and J 0 bases; bases outside gene matches: 4. CDR3 bases: TGTGCCAGTAGTGTCGAGCGGGGCTCCTACGAGCAGTACTTC. It yields the protein CASSVERGSYEQYF.

The chain carries TRBV27 and TRBJ1-6; D is undetermined. V lost 6 bases and J lost 3, with 12 bases in between. The CDR3 covers 15 residues. The germline gives CDR1 MNHEY, CDR2 SMNVEV (reference sequence). The CDR3 coding sequence is TGTGCCAGCAGCTGGCGGGGTGGCTATAATTCACCCCTCCACTTT. As protein: CASSWRGGYNSPLHF.

The CDR3 DNA sequence: TGTGCCAGCTCACCACCCGTGTTGTCGAACACTGAAGCTTTCTTT. It specifies CASSPPVLSNTEAFF. This chain joins TRBV18 and TRBJ1-1; D gene unclear. Germline V lookup: CDR1 KGHSH, CDR2 LQKENI. Deletions cut 0 bases from V and 1 base from J, with 9 bases between. CDR3 length: 15 amino acids.

The chain links TRBV30 to TRBJ1-2; D is undetermined. This CDR3 comprises 15 residues. Trimming took off 4 bases at V and 5 bases at J, with 20 bases between the two ends. Germline loops: CDR1 GTSNPN, CDR2 SVGIG (reference sequence). The CDR3 nucleotides are TGTGCCTGGATGGCTCGGGCGGGTATTGGGTATGGCTACACCTTC. This encodes CAWMARAGIGYGYTF.

The CDR3 sequence is CASSPGASGGTKRETQYF. The CDR3 DNA follows: TGTGCCAGCAGTCCTGGGGCTAGCGGGGGGACAAAGCGGGAGACCCAGTACTTC. The chain has TRBV2 and TRBJ2-5, with TRBD2 identical over 11 bases. Germline trimming cut 5 bases from V and 5 bases from J; bases unmatched to any gene: 16. Germline CDR1 is SNHLY and CDR2 is FYNNEI. The CDR3 is 18 amino acids.

The chain carries TRBV27 and TRBJ1-2, with D unclear. Germline-derived CDR1 and CDR2 are MNHEY and SMNVEV (reference sequence). This CDR3 has 14 residues. Trimming pared 2 bases from V and 3 bases from J, leaving 10 bases between. The CDR3 DNA reads as TGTGCCAGCAGTTTAGTCGGCGGGGACTATGGCTACACCTTC. It codes for CASSLVGGDYGYTF.

The rearrangement joins TRBV4-3 to TRBJ1-2, with D possibly TRBD1 on 5 matching bases. Germline V lookup: CDR1 LGHNA, CDR2 YSLEER. The CDR3 spans 14 residues. V was pared by 1 base and J by 7 bases, with 13 bases between. CDR3 bases: TGCGCCAGCAGCCAAGTGGGCAGGGCTGTTGGCTACACCTTC. This translates into CASSQVGRAVGYTF.